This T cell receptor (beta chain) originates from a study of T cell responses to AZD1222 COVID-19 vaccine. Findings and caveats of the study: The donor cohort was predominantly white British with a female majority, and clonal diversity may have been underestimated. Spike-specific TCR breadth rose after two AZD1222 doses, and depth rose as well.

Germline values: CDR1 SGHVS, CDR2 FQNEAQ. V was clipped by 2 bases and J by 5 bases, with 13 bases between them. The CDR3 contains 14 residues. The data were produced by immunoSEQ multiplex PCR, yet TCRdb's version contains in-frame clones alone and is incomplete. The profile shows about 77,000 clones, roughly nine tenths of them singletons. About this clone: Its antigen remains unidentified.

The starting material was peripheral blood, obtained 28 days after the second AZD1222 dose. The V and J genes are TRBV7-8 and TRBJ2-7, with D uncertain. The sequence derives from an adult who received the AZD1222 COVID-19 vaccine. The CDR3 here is CASSLLPERHEQYF. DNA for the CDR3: TGTGCCAGCAGCTTATTGCCGGAGAGACACGAGCAGTACTTC. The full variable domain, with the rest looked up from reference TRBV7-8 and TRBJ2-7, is GAGVSQSPRYKVAKRGQDVALRCDPISGHVSLFWYQQALGQGPEFLTYFQNEAQLDKSGLPSDRFFAERPEGSVSTLKIQRTQQEDSAVYLCASSLLPERHEQYFGPGTRLTVT.